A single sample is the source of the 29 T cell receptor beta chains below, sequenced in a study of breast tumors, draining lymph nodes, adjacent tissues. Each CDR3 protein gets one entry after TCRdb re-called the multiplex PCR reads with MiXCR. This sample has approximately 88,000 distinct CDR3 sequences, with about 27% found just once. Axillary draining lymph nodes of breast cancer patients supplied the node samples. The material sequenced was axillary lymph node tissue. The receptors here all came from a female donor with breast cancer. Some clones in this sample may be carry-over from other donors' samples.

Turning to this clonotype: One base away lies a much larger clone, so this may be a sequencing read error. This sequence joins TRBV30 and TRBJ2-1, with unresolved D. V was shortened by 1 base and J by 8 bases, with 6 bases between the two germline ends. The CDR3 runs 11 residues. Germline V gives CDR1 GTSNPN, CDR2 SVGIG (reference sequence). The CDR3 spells CAWSAYHEQFF. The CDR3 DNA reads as TGTGCCTGGAGTGCTTATCATGAGCAGTTCTTC. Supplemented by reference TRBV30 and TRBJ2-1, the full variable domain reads SQTIHQWPATLVQPVGSPLSLECTVEGTSNPNLYWYRQAAGRGLQLLFYSVGIGQISSEVPQNLSASRPQDRQFILSSKKLLLSDSGFYLCAWSAYHEQFFGPGTRLTVL.

Here the CDR3 reads CASSYYSGEQPQHF. In nucleotides, the CDR3 is TGTGCCAGCAGCTACTACTCAGGGGAACAGCCCCAGCATTTT. The J gene is TRBJ1-5, the V gene TRBV7-2, with D possibly matching TRBD1 (6 bases). CDR3 length equals 14 residues. In germline, CDR1 is SGHTA, CDR2 FQGNSA. The V gene lost 4 bases and the J gene lost 7 bases, with 14 bases spanning the gap.

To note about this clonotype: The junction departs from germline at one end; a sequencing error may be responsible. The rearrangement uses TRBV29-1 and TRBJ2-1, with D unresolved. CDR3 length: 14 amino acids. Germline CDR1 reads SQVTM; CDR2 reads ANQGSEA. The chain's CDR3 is CGVVLVGTVDEQFF. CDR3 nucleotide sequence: TGTGGCGTTGTTTTAGTCGGAACAGTGGATGAGCAGTTCTTC.

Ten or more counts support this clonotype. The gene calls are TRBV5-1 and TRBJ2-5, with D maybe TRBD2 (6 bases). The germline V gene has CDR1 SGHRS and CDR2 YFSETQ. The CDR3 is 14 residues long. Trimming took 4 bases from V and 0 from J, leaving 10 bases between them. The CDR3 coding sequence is TGCGCCAGCAGCCCAGGGACTGACCAAGAGACCCAGTACTTC. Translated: CASSPGTDQETQYF.

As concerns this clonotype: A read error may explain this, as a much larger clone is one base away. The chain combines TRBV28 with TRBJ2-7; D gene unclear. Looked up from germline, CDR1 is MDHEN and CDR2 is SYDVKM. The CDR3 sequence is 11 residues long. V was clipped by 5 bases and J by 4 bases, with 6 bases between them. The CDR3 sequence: CASSGGYEQYF. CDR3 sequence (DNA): TGTGCCAGCAGTGGTGGGTACGAGCAGTACTTC. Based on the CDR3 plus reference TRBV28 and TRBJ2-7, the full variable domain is DVKVTQSSRYLVKRTGEKVFLECVQDMDHENMFWYRQDPGLGLRLIYFSYDVKMKEKGDIPEGYSVSREKKERFSLILESASTNQTSMYLCASSGGYEQYFGPGTRLTVT.

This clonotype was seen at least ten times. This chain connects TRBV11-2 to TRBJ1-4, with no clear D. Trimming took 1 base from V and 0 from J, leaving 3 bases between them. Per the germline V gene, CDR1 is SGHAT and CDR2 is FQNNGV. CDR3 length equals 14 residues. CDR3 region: CASSLAPTNEKLFF. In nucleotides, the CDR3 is TGTGCCAGCAGCTTAGCCCCAACTAATGAAAAACTGTTTTTT.

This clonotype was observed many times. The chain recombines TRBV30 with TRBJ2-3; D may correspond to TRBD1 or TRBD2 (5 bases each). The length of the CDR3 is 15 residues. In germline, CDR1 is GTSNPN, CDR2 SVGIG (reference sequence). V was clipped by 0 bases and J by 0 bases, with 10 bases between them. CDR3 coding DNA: TGTGCCTGGAGTGTCGAGGGGCTGAGCACAGATACGCAGTATTTT. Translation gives CAWSVEGLSTDTQYF.

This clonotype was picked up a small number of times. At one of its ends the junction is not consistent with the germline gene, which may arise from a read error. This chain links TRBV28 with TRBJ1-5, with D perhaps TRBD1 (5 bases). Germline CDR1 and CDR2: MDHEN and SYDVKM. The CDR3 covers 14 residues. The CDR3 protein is CASSFAWGGTPRHF. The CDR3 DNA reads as TGTGCCAGCAGTTTTGCTTGGGGCGGGACGCCCCGGCATTTT.

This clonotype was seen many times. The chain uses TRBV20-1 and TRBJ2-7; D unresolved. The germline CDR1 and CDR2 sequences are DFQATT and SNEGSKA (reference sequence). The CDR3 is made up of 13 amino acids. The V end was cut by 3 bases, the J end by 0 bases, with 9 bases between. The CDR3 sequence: CSARNRFSYEQYF. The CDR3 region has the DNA TGCAGTGCTAGGAACCGGTTCTCCTACGAGCAGTACTTC.

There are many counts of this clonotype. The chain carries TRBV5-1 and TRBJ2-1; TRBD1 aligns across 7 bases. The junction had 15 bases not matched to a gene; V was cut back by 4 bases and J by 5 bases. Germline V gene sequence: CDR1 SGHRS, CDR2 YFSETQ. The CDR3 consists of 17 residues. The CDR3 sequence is CASSPTLTDRINNEQFF. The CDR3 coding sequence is TGCGCCAGCAGCCCCACACTGACGGACAGGATTAACAATGAGCAGTTCTTC.

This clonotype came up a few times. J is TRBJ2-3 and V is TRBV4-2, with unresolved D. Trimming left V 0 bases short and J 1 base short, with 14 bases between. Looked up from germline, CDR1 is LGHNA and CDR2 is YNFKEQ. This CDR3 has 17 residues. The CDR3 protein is CASSQELIATRTDTQYF. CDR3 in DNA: TGTGCCAGCAGCCAAGAGTTGATCGCGACTCGCACAGATACGCAGTATTTT.

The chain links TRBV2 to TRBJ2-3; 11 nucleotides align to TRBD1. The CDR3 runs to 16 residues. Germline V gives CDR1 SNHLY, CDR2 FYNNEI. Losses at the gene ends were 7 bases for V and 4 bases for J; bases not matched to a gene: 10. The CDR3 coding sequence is TGTGCCAGCAACCCCGGACAGGGGGCGGGCGCAGATACGCAGTATTTT. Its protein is CASNPGQGAGADTQYF.

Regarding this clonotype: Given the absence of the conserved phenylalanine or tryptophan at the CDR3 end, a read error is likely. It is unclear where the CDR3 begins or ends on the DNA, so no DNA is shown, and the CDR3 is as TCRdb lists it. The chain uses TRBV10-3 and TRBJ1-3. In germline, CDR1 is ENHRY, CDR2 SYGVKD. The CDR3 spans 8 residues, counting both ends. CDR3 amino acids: CAIRSGLT.

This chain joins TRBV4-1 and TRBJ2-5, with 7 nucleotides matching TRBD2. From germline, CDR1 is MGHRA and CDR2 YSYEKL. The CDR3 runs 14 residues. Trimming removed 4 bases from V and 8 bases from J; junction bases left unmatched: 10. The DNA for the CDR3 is TGCGCCAGCAGCCCCGGGACTACGATAGGAACCCAGTACTTC. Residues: CASSPGTTIGTQYF.

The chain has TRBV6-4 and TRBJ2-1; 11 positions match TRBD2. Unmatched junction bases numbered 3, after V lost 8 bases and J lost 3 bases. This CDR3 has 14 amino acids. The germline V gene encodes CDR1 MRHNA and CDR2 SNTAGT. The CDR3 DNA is TGTGCCAGCCCCACTAGCGGGAGCTACAATGAGCAGTTCTTC. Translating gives CASPTSGSYNEQFF.

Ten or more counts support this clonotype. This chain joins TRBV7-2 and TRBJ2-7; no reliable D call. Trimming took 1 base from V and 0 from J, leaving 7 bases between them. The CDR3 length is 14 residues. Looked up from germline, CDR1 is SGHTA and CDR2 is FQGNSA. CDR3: CASSLDSSSYEQYF. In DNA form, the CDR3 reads TGTGCCAGCAGCTTAGACAGTAGCTCCTACGAGCAGTACTTC. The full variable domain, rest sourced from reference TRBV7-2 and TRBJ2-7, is GAGVSQSPSNKVTEKGKDVELRCDPISGHTALYWYRQSLGQGLEFLIYFQGNSAPDKSGLPSDRFSAERTGGSVSTLTIQRTQQEDSAVYLCASSLDSSSYEQYFGPGTRLTVT.

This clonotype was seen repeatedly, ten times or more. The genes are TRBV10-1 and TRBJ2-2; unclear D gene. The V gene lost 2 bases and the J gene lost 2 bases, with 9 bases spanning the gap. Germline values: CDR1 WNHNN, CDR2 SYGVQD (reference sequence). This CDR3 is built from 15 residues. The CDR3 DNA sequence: TGCGCCAGCAGTGAGACGGCACTTAACACCGGGGAGCTGTTTTTT. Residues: CASSETALNTGELFF.

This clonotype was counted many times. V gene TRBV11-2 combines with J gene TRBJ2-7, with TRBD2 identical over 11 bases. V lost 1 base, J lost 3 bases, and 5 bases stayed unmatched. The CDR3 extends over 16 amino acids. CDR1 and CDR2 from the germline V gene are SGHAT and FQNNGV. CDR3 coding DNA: TGTGCCAGCAGCTTAGTACCCGGGACTAGCGGCTACGAGCAGTACTTC. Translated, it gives CASSLVPGTSGYEQYF.

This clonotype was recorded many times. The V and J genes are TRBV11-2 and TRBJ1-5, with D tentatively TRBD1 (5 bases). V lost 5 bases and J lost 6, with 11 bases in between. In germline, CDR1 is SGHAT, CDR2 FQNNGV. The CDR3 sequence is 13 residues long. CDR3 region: CASSQERGQPQHF. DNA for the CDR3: TGTGCCAGCAGCCAGGAAAGGGGTCAGCCCCAGCATTTT.

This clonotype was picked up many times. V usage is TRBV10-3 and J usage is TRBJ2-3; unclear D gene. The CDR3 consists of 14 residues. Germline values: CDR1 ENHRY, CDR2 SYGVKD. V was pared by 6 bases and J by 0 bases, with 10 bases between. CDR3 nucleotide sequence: TGTGCCATCAGGGCAGCTACTAGCACAGATACGCAGTATTTT. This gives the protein CAIRAATSTDTQYF.

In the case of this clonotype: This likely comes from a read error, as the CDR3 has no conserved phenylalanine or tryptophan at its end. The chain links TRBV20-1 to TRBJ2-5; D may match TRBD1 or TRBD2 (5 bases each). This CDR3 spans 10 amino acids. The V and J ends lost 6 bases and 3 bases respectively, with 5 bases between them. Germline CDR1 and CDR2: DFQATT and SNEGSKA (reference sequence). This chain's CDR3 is CSAGEETQYC. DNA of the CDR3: TGCAGTGCGGGGGAAGAGACCCAGTACTGC.

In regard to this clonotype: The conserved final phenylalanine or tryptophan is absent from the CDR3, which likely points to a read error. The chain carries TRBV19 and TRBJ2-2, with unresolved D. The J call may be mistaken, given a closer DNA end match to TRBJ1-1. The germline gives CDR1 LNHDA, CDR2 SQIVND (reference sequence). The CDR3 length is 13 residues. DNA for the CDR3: TGTGCGAGTCGGAACGGCTTGAACACTGAAGCTTTCCTT. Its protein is CASRNGLNTEAFL.

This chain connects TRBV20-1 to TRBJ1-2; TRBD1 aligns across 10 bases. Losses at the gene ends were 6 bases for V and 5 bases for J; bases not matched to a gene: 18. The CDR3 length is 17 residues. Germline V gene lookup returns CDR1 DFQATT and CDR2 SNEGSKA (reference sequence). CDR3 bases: TGCAGTGCGCCGGGACAGGGGTCGGTAGATACGCAGTATGGCTACACCTTC. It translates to CSAPGQGSVDTQYGYTF.

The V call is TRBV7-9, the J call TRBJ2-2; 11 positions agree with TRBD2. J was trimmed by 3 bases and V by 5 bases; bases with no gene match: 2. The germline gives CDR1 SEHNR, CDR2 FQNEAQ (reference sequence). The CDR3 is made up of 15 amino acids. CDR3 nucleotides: TGTGCCAGCAGCCAACTAGCGGGAGACACCGGGGAGCTGTTTTTT. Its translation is CASSQLAGDTGELFF.

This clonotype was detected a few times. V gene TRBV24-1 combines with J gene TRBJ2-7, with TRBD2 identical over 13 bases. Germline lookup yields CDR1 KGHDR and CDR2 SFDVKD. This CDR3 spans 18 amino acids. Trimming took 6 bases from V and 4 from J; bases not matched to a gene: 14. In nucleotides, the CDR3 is TGTGCCACCAGTCCCCTTCCAGGTAGGACTAGCGGGAGTTACGAGCAGTACTTC. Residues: CATSPLPGRTSGSYEQYF.

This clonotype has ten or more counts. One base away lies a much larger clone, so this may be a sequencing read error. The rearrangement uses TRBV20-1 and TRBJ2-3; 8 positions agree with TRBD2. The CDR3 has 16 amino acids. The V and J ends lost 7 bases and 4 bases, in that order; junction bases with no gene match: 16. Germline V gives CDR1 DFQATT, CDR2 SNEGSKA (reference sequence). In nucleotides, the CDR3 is TGCAGTGTTAGCCCCCGGGTGACTAGCGCCGCAGATACGCAGTATTTT. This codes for CSVSPRVTSAADTQYF.

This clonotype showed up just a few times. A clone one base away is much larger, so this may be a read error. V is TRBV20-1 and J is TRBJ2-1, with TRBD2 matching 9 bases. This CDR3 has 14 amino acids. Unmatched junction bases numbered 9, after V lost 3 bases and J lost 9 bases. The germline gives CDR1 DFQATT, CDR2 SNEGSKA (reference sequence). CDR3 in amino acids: CSASPLAGYAEQFF. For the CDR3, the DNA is TGCAGTGCTAGCCCCCTAGCGGGATACGCTGAGCAGTTCTTC.

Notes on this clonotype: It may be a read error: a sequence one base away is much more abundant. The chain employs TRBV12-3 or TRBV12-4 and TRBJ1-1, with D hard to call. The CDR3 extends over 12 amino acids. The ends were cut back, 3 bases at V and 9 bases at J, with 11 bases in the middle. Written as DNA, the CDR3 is TGTGCCAGCAGTTTCGGACGGAGAAAAGCTTTCTTT. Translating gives CASSFGRRKAFF.

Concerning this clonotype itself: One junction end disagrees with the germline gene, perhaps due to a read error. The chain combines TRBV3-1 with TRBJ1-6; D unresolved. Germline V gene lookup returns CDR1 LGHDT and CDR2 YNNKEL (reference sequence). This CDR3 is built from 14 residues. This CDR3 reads CASIQVNIGPPLHF. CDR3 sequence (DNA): TGTGCCAGCATCCAAGTCAACATCGGTCCACCCCTCCACTTT.